The clone carrying this T cell receptor (beta chain) has just a few counts. This entry comes from a study of Graves' ophthalmopathy and Graves' hyperthyroidism. RNA transcripts served as template for amplifying TCR beta CDR3 sequences. HTBI-primed RT-PCR formed the first round, and a multiplex PCR formed the second. TCRdb analysed the multiplex PCR reads with MiXCR anew, one entry per CDR3 protein. Of hundreds of thousands of distinct CDR3 sequences listed, around 50% are singletons. PBMCs were isolated from a roughly 9.6 ml sample of fresh peripheral blood. Germline V gene data show CDR1 as SGDLS and CDR2 as YYNGEE. The CDR3 has 15 residues. Trimming stripped 4 bases from V and 4 bases from J, with 12 bases between.

The material sequenced was peripheral blood. This chain joins TRBV9 and TRBJ1-6; D is unclear. The TCR originated in an adult man with Graves' ophthalmopathy. The CDR3 DNA reads as TGTGCCAGCAGCAAACAAGGGAATTATAATTCACCCCTCCACTTT. Translating gives CASSKQGNYNSPLHF.